This TCR beta chain is drawn from a study of siplizumab effects on memory and regulatory T cells. The germline CDR1 and CDR2 sequences are LNHNV and YYDKDF (reference sequence). With 0 bases clipped from V and 5 bases from J, the junction kept 6 bases outside the gene matches. There are 15 residues in the CDR3. In the case of this clone: What it recognizes is unknown.

The protocol was immunoSEQ multiplex PCR, while the TCRdb copy is restricted to in-frame clones and leaves out a portion. The repertoire has about 120,000 clones, around 94% of them found once; the top ten carry about 1.8%. General study points: Relative to controls at roughly 27%, mappable alloreactive CD4+ clones exhibited a mean Treg-derived proportion of 68.8% with siplizumab.

Sequences were obtained from non-Treg CD4+ T cells sorted from blood. The rearrangement joins TRBV15 to TRBJ2-5; 7 nucleotides match TRBD1. The receptor was derived from a human donor in good health. The CDR3 DNA sequence: TGTGCCACCAGCAGAGATAGGGGGCCAGGGGAGACCCAGTACTTC. Encoded protein: CATSRDRGPGETQYF.